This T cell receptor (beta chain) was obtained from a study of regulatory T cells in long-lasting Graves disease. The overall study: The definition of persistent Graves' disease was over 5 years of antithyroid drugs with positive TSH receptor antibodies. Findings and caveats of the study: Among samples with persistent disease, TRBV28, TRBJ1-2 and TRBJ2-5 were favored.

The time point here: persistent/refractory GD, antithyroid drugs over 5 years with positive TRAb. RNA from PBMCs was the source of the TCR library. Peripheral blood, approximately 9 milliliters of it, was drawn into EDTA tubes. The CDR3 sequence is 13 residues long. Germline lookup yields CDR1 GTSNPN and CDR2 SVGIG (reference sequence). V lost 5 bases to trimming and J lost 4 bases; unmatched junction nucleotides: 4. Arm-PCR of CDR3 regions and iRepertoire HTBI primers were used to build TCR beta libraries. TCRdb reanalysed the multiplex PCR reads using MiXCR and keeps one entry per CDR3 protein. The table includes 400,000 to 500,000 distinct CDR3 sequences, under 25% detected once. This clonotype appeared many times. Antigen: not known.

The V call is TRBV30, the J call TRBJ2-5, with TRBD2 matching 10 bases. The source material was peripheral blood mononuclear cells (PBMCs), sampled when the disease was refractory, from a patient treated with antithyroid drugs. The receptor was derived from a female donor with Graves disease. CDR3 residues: CAWEAGGGETQYF. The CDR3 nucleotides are TGTGCCTGGGAAGCGGGAGGGGGAGAGACCCAGTACTTC.